One and the same sample provided the 22 T cell receptor beta chains below, sequenced in a study of identical twins. MiXCR, run by TCRdb on the 5' RACE reads, gives a single entry per CDR3 protein. The sample has about 150,000 distinct CDR3 sequences, 3% to 4% seen once. The sample comprised memory T cells sorted from blood. Receptors were obtained from a young man in good health.

The genes are TRBV7-2 and TRBJ1-4, with TRBD1 as a possible D gene (6 bases). Germline V gene lookup returns CDR1 SGHTA and CDR2 FQGNSA. This CDR3 spans 17 amino acids. V shed 0 bases and J shed 0 bases, with 11 bases lying between them. CDR3 nucleotide sequence: TGTGCCAGCAGCTTAGCTGGGGGCGCAACAACTAATGAAAAACTGTTTTTT. This translates into CASSLAGGATTNEKLFF.

Ten or more counts support this clonotype. The chain carries TRBV7-3 and TRBJ2-2; no clear D gene. V lost 5 bases, J lost 1 base, and 8 bases lay in between. Germline V lookup: CDR1 SGHTA, CDR2 FQGTGA. The CDR3 consists of 14 residues. The chain's CDR3 is CASSPAENTGELFF. As DNA, the CDR3 is TGTGCCAGCAGCCCGGCGGAGAACACCGGGGAGCTGTTTTTT.

This clonotype has ten or more counts. V usage is TRBV12-3 or TRBV12-4 and J usage is TRBJ1-5, with D tentatively TRBD1 (5 bases). The V gene lost 5 bases and the J gene lost 9 bases, with 11 bases spanning the gap. The CDR3 has 12 amino acids. Here the CDR3 DNA reads TGTGCCAGCAGTCCCCCCGGGGGGCCCCAGCATTTT. Translated: CASSPPGGPQHF.

The table lists this clonotype with many counts. The chain carries TRBV12-3 or TRBV12-4 and TRBJ1-2; 10 bases align to TRBD1. This CDR3 contains 14 residues. V dropped 7 bases and J dropped 4; count of bases not matched to a gene: 6. In nucleotides, the CDR3 is TGTGCCAGCACCAGGACAGGGGGTTCCTATGGCTACACCTTC. Translating gives CASTRTGGSYGYTF.

This clonotype was recorded a few times. The chain carries TRBV9 and TRBJ2-5; TRBD2 matches 9 bases. V lost 6 bases to trimming and J lost 4 bases; unmatched junction nucleotides: 13. This CDR3 comprises 16 residues. CDR1 is SGDLS, CDR2 YYNGEE, per germline. CDR3 protein: CASTKGRASGTETQYF. The CDR3 DNA follows: TGTGCCAGCACCAAGGGCAGGGCTAGCGGGACAGAGACCCAGTACTTC.

This clonotype was counted at least ten times. J is TRBJ2-3 and V is TRBV27, with 12 bases identical to TRBD2. V lost 10 bases to trimming and J lost 4 bases; unmatched junction nucleotides: 3. The CDR3 is 13 residues long. Germline values: CDR1 MNHEY, CDR2 SMNVEV (reference sequence). The CDR3 is CATRLAGADTQYF. In DNA form, the CDR3 reads TGTGCCACCCGACTAGCGGGGGCAGATACGCAGTATTTT.

The V gene is TRBV29-1, the J gene TRBJ2-7; D remains ambiguous. Per the germline V gene, CDR1 is SQVTM and CDR2 is ANQGSEA. The V and J ends lost 2 bases and 3 bases respectively, with 5 bases between them. CDR3 length: 11 residues. The CDR3 here is CSVENGYEQYF. DNA for the CDR3: TGCAGCGTTGAAAATGGCTACGAGCAGTACTTC.

The sample holds many counts of this clonotype. CDR3 residues: CASSQKQGTTDTQYF. CDR3 in DNA: TGTGCCAGCAGCCAAAAACAGGGGACCACAGATACGCAGTATTTT. The chain employs TRBV4-2 and TRBJ2-3; TRBD1 agrees at 7 bases. There are 15 residues in the CDR3. Trimming took 2 bases from V and 2 from J; bases not matched to a gene: 4. Germline V gene sequence: CDR1 LGHNA, CDR2 YNFKEQ.

This clonotype was observed many times. The CDR3 nucleotides are TGTGCCAGCAGTTACTCGCGGACAGGAAGCGACGAGCAGTACTTC. Its protein product is CASSYSRTGSDEQYF. This chain connects TRBV6-5 to TRBJ2-7; TRBD1 aligns across 7 bases. The germline V gene has CDR1 MNHEY and CDR2 SVGAGI. The CDR3 length is 15 residues. With 0 bases clipped from V and 5 bases from J, the junction kept 7 bases outside the gene matches.

This clonotype was counted at least ten times. The chain employs TRBV20-1 and TRBJ2-3; 12 positions match TRBD2. The CDR3 contains 20 residues. After removal of 0 bases from V and 6 bases from J, the junction contained 19 bases not matched to a gene. The germline V gene encodes CDR1 DFQATT and CDR2 SNEGSKA (reference sequence). Written as DNA, the CDR3 is TGCAGTGCTAGAGATACCCCCACCCTAGCGGGAGGGCCTTTTTGGGATACGCAGTATTTT. Translation: CSARDTPTLAGGPFWDTQYF.

This clonotype was picked up many times. The rearrangement uses TRBV11-2 and TRBJ2-1; 10 nucleotides match TRBD2. After removal of 1 base from V and 6 bases from J, the junction contained 9 bases not matched to a gene. The germline V gene encodes CDR1 SGHAT and CDR2 FQNNGV. The CDR3 has 17 amino acids. CDR3 sequence: CASSLAGLAENFNEQFF. The CDR3, as DNA: TGTGCCAGCAGCTTAGCTGGACTAGCGGAAAATTTCAATGAGCAGTTCTTC.

In its sample, this clonotype was seen a few times. The V call is TRBV30, the J call TRBJ2-2, with 7 bases lining up with TRBD1. The CDR3 extends over 15 amino acids. V shed 2 bases and J 0 bases; nucleotides not matched to a gene: 3. CDR1 and CDR2 from the germline V gene are GTSNPN and SVGIG (reference sequence). In DNA form, the CDR3 reads TGTGCCTGGAGTCGGCAGGGGGCGAACACCGGGGAGCTGTTTTTT. Amino acids: CAWSRQGANTGELFF.

This clonotype was counted ten times or more. The chain couples TRBV7-2 to TRBJ2-7; maybe TRBD1 (5 bases). This CDR3 is 13 amino acids long. Germline V gene data show CDR1 as SGHTA and CDR2 as FQGNSA. The V end lost 5 bases, the J end lost 5 bases, and 13 bases lay between the germline ends. CDR3 DNA sequence: TGTGCCAGCAGCGCGTATCTGACAGACGAGCAGTACGTC. Translation: CASSAYLTDEQYV.

About this clonotype: This sequence may be a read error, since a much larger clone differs from it by one base. This CDR3 is missing its conserved last phenylalanine or tryptophan, likely due to a read error. The V gene is TRBV5-6, the J gene TRBJ2-5; possibly TRBD2 for D (5 bases). The CDR3 runs 17 residues. The germline V gene has CDR1 SGHDT and CDR2 YYEEEE. The V end lost 4 bases, the J end lost 5 bases, and 24 bases lay between the germline ends. DNA for the CDR3: TGTGCCAGCAGCCAGAGCGGTAGACGGAGCAAAGGGGAGACCCAGTACTAC. Its translation is CASSQSGRRSKGETQYY.

This clonotype occurred many times. DNA of the CDR3: TGCAGTGCTAGATACCAGGGACAGAGTCAGTTCTTC. Translated, it gives CSARYQGQSQFF. This chain joins TRBV20-1 and TRBJ2-1; TRBD1 agrees at 7 bases. Germline values: CDR1 DFQATT, CDR2 SNEGSKA (reference sequence). The CDR3 sequence is 12 residues long. J gave up 13 bases and V 2 bases, and 8 bases lay outside the gene matches.

The J gene is TRBJ1-1, the V gene TRBV14, with D possibly being TRBD1 (5 bases). The V gene's germline CDR1 is SGHDN and CDR2 FVKESK. V was trimmed by 3 bases and J by 8 bases, leaving 7 bases between them. CDR3 length: 11 residues. CDR3 nucleotides: TGTGCCAGCAGCCATGACAGAGAAGCTTTCTTT. Encoded protein: CASSHDREAFF.

There are many counts of this clonotype. This sequence joins TRBV6-1 and TRBJ2-1; the match to TRBD2 covers 10 bases. In germline, CDR1 is MNHNS, CDR2 SASEGT. The CDR3 consists of 15 residues. J gave up 5 bases and V 6 bases, and 7 bases lay outside the gene matches. The CDR3 DNA reads as TGTGCCAGCAGCCGTACTAGCGGGACACACAATGAGCAGTTCTTC. Its translation: CASSRTSGTHNEQFF.

This clonotype was observed a few times. J is TRBJ1-2 and V is TRBV20-1, with 8 nucleotides matching TRBD1. The trim removed 3 bases at V and 2 bases at J, leaving 2 bases unmatched. This CDR3 region has 13 residues. CDR1 is DFQATT, CDR2 SNEGSKA, per germline (reference sequence). DNA of the CDR3: TGCAGTGCTAGGCAGGGGGCGAACTATGGCTACACCTTC. Translating it yields CSARQGANYGYTF.

The chain carries TRBV6-1 and TRBJ2-7; 8 nucleotides agree with TRBD1. Germline-derived CDR1 and CDR2 are MNHNS and SASEGT. The trim removed 6 bases at V and 3 bases at J, leaving 4 bases unmatched. The CDR3 sequence is 13 residues long. DNA for the CDR3: TGTGCCAGCAGAGACAGGGGACACTACGAGCAGTACTTC. Translated, it gives CASRDRGHYEQYF.

This clonotype has at least ten counts. The chain employs TRBV5-5 and TRBJ2-5, with D unclear. Trimming took 2 bases from V and 4 from J, leaving 9 bases between them. Germline assignment: CDR1 SGHKS and CDR2 YYEKEE (reference sequence). There are 13 residues in the CDR3. The CDR3 spells CASSFTSGETQYF. CDR3 sequence (DNA): TGTGCCAGCAGCTTTACATCGGGAGAGACCCAGTACTTC.

This clonotype was recorded at least ten times. The chain links TRBV3-1 to TRBJ1-1; 9 nucleotides match TRBD1. The CDR3 consists of 14 residues. Germline V gene lookup returns CDR1 LGHDT and CDR2 YNNKEL (reference sequence). Trimming removed 4 bases from V and 5 bases from J; junction bases left unmatched: 5. In DNA, the CDR3 is TGTGCCAGCAGCCCGACAGGGGGTGGAACTGAAGCTTTCTTT. Encoded protein: CASSPTGGGTEAFF.

This clonotype was observed many times. This sequence joins TRBV5-1 and TRBJ1-1; TRBD1 might be the D (5 bases). Trimming shortened V by 3 bases and J by 5 bases, and 26 bases separated the two germline ends. The CDR3 consists of 18 residues. CDR1 and CDR2 from the germline V gene are SGHRS and YFSETQ. The CDR3 sequence is CASSWEKNKGPTVTEAFF. The CDR3 DNA reads as TGCGCCAGCAGCTGGGAAAAAAATAAGGGACCGACCGTAACTGAAGCTTTCTTT.